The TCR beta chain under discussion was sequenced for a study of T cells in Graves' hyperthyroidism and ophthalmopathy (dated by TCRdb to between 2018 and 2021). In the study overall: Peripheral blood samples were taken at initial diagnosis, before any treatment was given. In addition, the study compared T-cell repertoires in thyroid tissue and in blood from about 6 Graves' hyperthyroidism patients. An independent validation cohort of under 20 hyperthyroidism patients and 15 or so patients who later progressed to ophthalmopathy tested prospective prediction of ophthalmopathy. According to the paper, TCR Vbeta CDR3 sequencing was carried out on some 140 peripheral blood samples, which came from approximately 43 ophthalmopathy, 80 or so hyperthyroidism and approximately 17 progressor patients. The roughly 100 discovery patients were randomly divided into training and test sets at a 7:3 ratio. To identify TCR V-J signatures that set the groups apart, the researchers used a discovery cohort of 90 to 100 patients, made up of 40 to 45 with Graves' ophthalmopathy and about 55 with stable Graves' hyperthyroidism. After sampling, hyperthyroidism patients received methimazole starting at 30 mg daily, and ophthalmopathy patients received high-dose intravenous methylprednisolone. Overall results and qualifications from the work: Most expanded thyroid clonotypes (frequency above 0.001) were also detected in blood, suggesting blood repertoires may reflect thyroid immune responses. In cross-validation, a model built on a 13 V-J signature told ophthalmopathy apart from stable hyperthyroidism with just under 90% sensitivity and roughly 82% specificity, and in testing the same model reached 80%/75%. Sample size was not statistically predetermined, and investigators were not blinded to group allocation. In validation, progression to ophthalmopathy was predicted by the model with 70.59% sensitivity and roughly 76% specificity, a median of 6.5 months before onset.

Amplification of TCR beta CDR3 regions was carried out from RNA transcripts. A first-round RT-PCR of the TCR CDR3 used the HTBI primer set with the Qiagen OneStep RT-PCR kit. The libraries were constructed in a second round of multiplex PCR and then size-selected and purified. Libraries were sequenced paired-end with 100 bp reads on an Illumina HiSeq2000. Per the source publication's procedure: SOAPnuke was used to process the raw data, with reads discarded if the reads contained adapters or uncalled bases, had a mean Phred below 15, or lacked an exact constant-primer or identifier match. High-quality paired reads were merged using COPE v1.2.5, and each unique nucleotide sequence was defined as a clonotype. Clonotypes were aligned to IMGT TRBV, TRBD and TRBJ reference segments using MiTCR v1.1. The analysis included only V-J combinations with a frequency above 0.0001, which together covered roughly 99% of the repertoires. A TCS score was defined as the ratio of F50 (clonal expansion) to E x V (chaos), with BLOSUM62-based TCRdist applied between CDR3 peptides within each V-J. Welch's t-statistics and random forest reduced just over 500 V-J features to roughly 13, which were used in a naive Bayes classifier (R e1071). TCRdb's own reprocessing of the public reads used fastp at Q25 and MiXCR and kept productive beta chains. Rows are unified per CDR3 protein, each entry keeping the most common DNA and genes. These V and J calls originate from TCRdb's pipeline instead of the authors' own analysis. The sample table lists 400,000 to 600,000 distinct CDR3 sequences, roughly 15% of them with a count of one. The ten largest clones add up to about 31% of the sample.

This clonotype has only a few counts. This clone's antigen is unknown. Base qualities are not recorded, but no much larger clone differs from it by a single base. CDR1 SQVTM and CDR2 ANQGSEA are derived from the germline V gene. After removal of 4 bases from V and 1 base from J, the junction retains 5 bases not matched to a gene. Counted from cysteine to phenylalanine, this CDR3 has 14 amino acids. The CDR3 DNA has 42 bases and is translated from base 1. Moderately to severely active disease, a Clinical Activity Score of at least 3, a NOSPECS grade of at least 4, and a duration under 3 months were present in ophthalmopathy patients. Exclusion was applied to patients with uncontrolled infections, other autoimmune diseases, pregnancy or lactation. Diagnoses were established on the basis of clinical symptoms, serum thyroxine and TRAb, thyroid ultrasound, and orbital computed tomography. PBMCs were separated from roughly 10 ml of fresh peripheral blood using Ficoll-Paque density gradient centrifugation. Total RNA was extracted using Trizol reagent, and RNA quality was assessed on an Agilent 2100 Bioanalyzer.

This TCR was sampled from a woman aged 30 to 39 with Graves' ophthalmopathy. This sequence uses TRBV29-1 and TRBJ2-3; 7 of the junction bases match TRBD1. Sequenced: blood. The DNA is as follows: TGCAGCGTTGTACAGGGGTATGGCACAGATACGCAGTATTTT. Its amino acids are CSVVQGYGTDTQYF.